A single sample is the source of the 28 T cell receptor beta chains below, sequenced in a study of T cells in Graves' hyperthyroidism and ophthalmopathy. RNA transcripts were the template for amplifying TCR beta CDR3 regions. Carried out on the TCR CDR3, a first-round RT-PCR used the HTBI primer set. TCRdb fed the multiplex PCR reads into MiXCR, producing one record per CDR3 protein. The sample contains approximately 870,000 distinct CDR3 sequences, more than 30% of which appear only once. The sequencing sample was made of blood. Receptors originate from a man aged 18 to 29 with Graves' hyperthyroidism.

This clonotype was detected only a few times. V gene TRBV7-9 combines with J gene TRBJ2-2; a weak D match, TRBD2 (5 bases). Deletions cut 5 bases from V and 11 bases from J, with 18 bases between. CDR1 and CDR2 from the germline V gene are SEHNR and FQNEAQ (reference sequence). The CDR3 has 14 residues. CDR3 sequence reads: CASSPQAAGGELFF. DNA of the CDR3: TGTGCCAGCAGCCCCCAAGCGGCTGGCGGTGAGCTGTTTTTT.

This chain connects TRBV14 to TRBJ1-3; no clear D. The CDR3 is 13 amino acids. CDR1 is SGHDN, CDR2 FVKESK, per germline. Trimming pared 3 bases from V and 2 bases from J, leaving 5 bases between. CDR3 in DNA: TGTGCCAGCAGCCACCTCCCTGGAAACACCATATATTTT. This sequence encodes CASSHLPGNTIYF.

There are a few counts of this clonotype. The chain links TRBV5-1 to TRBJ2-2, with 7 nucleotides matching TRBD1. The CDR3 length is 14 residues. Germline V gives CDR1 SGHRS, CDR2 YFSETQ. The V segment lost 5 bases and the J segment 7 bases; nucleotides outside the gene matches: 8. The CDR3 is CASSSTGVDGELFF. Written as DNA, the CDR3 is TGCGCCAGCAGTTCTACAGGGGTTGACGGGGAGCTGTTTTTT.

The sample holds a few counts of this clonotype. The chain is built from TRBV12-3 or TRBV12-4 and TRBJ1-2; D call uncertain. The CDR3 sequence is 15 residues long. V lost 7 bases and J 3 bases, leaving 18 bases between the germline ends. CDR3 in amino acids: CASTRGKGPHYGYTF. In DNA, the CDR3 is TGTGCCAGCACCCGAGGCAAAGGGCCCCACTATGGCTACACCTTC.

The chain has TRBV19 and TRBJ1-1; D is uncertain. The V gene's germline CDR1 is LNHDA and CDR2 SQIVND (reference sequence). Trimming took 7 bases from V and 0 from J, leaving 18 bases between them. There are 16 residues in the CDR3. CDR3 sequence reads: CASMHRNIPMNTEAFF. The CDR3 bases are TGTGCCAGTATGCATCGGAACATACCGATGAACACTGAAGCTTTCTTT.

This clonotype appeared once. The chain uses TRBV29-1 and TRBJ2-5; D is possibly TRBD1 or TRBD2 (6 bases each). Germline values: CDR1 SQVTM, CDR2 ANQGSEA. This CDR3 spans 11 amino acids. Trimming left V 8 bases short and J 4 bases short, with 11 bases between. In DNA form, the CDR3 reads TGCAGCTTGGAGGGGGGAGAGACCCAGTACTTC. Translated: CSLEGGETQYF. The whole variable domain, remainder taken from reference TRBV29-1 and TRBJ2-5, is SAVISQKPSRDICQRGTSLTIQCQVDSQVTMMFWYRQQPGQSLTLIATANQGSEATYESGFVIDKFPISRPNLTFSTLTVSNMSPEDSSIYLCSLEGGETQYFGPGTRLLVL.

This clonotype has a count of ten or more. This chain joins TRBV5-8 and TRBJ2-7, with D possibly being TRBD1 or TRBD2 (5 bases each). The CDR3 runs to 16 residues. Between the trimmed V and J ends, which lost 0 bases and 3 bases, there was a span of 16 bases. The V gene's germline CDR1 is SGHTS and CDR2 YDEGEE. In nucleotides, the CDR3 is TGTGCCAGCAGCTTGGAAAGGGGACCGCCGTACTACGAGCAGTACTTC. This sequence encodes CASSLERGPPYYEQYF.

This clonotype was counted many times. The chain links TRBV24-1 to TRBJ2-2; the D is unclear. In germline, CDR1 is KGHDR, CDR2 SFDVKD. The V end was cut by 1 base, the J end by 1 base, with 6 bases between. The CDR3 loop spans 15 amino acids. CDR3 in DNA: TGTGCCACCAGTGATTTTTCACAGAACACCGGGGAGCTGTTTTTT. Protein product: CATSDFSQNTGELFF.

The gene calls are TRBV9 and TRBJ1-2; D is possibly TRBD1 (5 bases). CDR3 length equals 14 residues. Deletions cut 0 bases from V and 6 bases from J, with 12 bases between. Germline V gene sequence: CDR1 SGDLS, CDR2 YYNGEE. The CDR3 coding sequence is TGTGCCAGCAGCGTAGGGGAGGGGCTTCATGGCTACACCTTC. Residues: CASSVGEGLHGYTF.

A word on this clonotype: A read error may account for a junction end that differs from germline. The chain links TRBV6-5 to TRBJ1-1, with D perhaps matching TRBD1 (5 bases). Germline V gene sequence: CDR1 MNHEY, CDR2 SVGAGI. This CDR3 region has 14 residues. The CDR3 sequence is CAISSGGGGTEAFF. In DNA, the CDR3 is TGTGCCATCAGTTCCGGGGGGGGGGGCACTGAAGCTTTCTTT.

The rearrangement uses TRBV6-5 and TRBJ1-1; D remains unclear. This CDR3 contains 15 residues. CDR1 MNHEY and CDR2 SVGAGI come from the germline V gene. V lost 0 bases and J lost 0, with 8 bases in between. CDR3 sequence reads: CASSYSLTLNTEAFF. DNA of the CDR3: TGTGCCAGCAGTTACTCCTTGACCCTGAACACTGAAGCTTTCTTT.

The rearrangement links TRBV2 to TRBJ1-4; possibly TRBD1 for D (6 bases). The germline V gene has CDR1 SNHLY and CDR2 FYNNEI. V lost 5 bases, J lost 4 bases, and 14 bases lay in between. There are 15 residues in the CDR3. The chain's CDR3 is CASSLAGANNEKLFF. The DNA of the CDR3 is TGTGCCAGCAGTTTAGCGGGGGCAAATAATGAAAAACTGTTTTTT.

CDR3 sequence: CSVTGQGAEEQYF. The DNA for the CDR3 is TGCAGCGTAACGGGACAGGGGGCTGAAGAGCAGTACTTC. This sequence joins TRBV29-1 and TRBJ2-7, with 12 nucleotides matching TRBD1. V gave up 6 bases and J gave up 7 bases; unmatched junction bases: 7. Germline assignment: CDR1 SQVTM and CDR2 ANQGSEA. This CDR3 is 13 amino acids long.

This clonotype was seen a handful of times. The gene calls are TRBV7-2 and TRBJ2-5, with 12 bases matching TRBD2. The CDR3 consists of 15 residues. Unmatched junction bases numbered 5, after V lost 4 bases and J lost 5 bases. Germline CDR1 reads SGHTA; CDR2 reads FQGNSA. The CDR3 sequence is CASSSGLAGFETQYF. The CDR3 nucleotides are TGTGCCAGCAGCTCTGGACTAGCGGGATTTGAGACCCAGTACTTC.

This clonotype was recorded once. The rearrangement uses TRBV5-1 and TRBJ2-7, with TRBD1 identical over 7 bases. Germline-derived CDR1 and CDR2 are SGHRS and YFSETQ. The V and J ends lost 0 bases and 3 bases, in that order; junction bases with no gene match: 6. This CDR3 has 15 amino acids. This CDR3 is CASSLVKGQNYEQYF. DNA of the CDR3: TGCGCCAGCAGCTTGGTAAAGGGACAGAACTACGAGCAGTACTTC.

Only a few counts were recorded for this clonotype. This chain links TRBV29-1 with TRBJ1-2, with unresolved D. There are 11 residues in the CDR3. Trimming cost V 4 bases and J 8 bases, with 11 bases left between them. Germline V gives CDR1 SQVTM, CDR2 ANQGSEA. The DNA for the CDR3 is TGCAGCGTTGTTGCACAGACGGGCTACACCTTC. This encodes CSVVAQTGYTF.

The chain is built from TRBV5-1 and TRBJ2-7; D is possibly TRBD1 (8 bases). This CDR3 region has 17 residues. Per the germline V gene, CDR1 is SGHRS and CDR2 is YFSETQ. V dropped 0 bases and J dropped 1 base, with 17 bases sitting between them. The CDR3 reads CASSLAMVQGGSYEQYF. DNA of the CDR3: TGCGCCAGCAGCTTGGCCATGGTACAGGGGGGGTCCTACGAGCAGTACTTC.

This clonotype came up a few times. V gene TRBV9 combines with J gene TRBJ1-5, with TRBD1 matching over 10 bases. V shed 8 bases, J shed 1 base, and the junction held 3 bases outside the gene matches. Germline values: CDR1 SGDLS, CDR2 YYNGEE. The CDR3 runs to 14 residues. The CDR3 sequence is CARTGGESNQPQHF. CDR3 sequence (DNA): TGTGCCAGGACAGGGGGCGAGAGCAATCAGCCCCAGCATTTT.

This clonotype was counted ten times or more. The V and J genes are TRBV7-2 and TRBJ2-2; tentative D call: TRBD1 (6 bases). Per germline, CDR1 SGHTA and CDR2 FQGNSA. This CDR3 comprises 14 residues. Deletions cut 0 bases from V and 5 bases from J, with 7 bases between. The CDR3 DNA reads TGTGCCAGCAGCTTAGCCACAGGGACCGGGGAGCTGTTTTTT. Residues: CASSLATGTGELFF.

This clonotype was picked up a small number of times. This sequence joins TRBV11-2 and TRBJ2-7; a weak D match, TRBD1 (6 bases). V was clipped by 3 bases and J by 2 bases, with 11 bases between them. Germline CDR1 is SGHAT and CDR2 is FQNNGV. The CDR3 has 14 residues. The CDR3 nucleotides are TGTGCCAGCAGCTTGGGACAAAAGGCCTACGAGCAGTACTTC. This sequence encodes CASSLGQKAYEQYF.

The sample holds a few counts of this clonotype. This chain links TRBV11-2 with TRBJ1-2; 7 bases are shared with TRBD1. Trimming took 5 bases from V and 3 from J; bases not matched to a gene: 3. This CDR3 comprises 13 residues. Per the germline V gene, CDR1 is SGHAT and CDR2 is FQNNGV. The CDR3 nucleotides are TGTGCCAGCAGCAAAACAGGGGACTATGGCTACACCTTC. It yields the protein CASSKTGDYGYTF.

A few counts support this clonotype. The chain is built from TRBV6-5 and TRBJ1-1, with D perhaps matching TRBD1 (6 bases). The V gene's germline CDR1 is MNHEY and CDR2 SVGAGI. V lost 8 bases and J 4 bases, leaving 17 bases between the germline ends. The CDR3 spans 14 residues. In DNA form, the CDR3 reads TGTGCCAGCTCCAAGGGGGACCAGGGCACTGAAGCTTTCTTT. Its protein is CASSKGDQGTEAFF.

V and J are TRBV15 and TRBJ2-1; the D is unclear. The CDR3 consists of 18 residues. The V gene's germline CDR1 is LNHNV and CDR2 YYDKDF (reference sequence). Trimming took 3 bases from V and 0 from J, leaving 18 bases between them. CDR3 residues: CATSRWSFLPFSYNEQFF. In nucleotides, the CDR3 is TGTGCCACCAGCAGGTGGTCTTTCCTCCCGTTCTCCTACAATGAGCAGTTCTTC. Supplemented by reference TRBV15 and TRBJ2-1, the full variable domain reads DAMVIQNPRYQVTQFGKPVTLSCSQTLNHNVMYWYQQKSSQAPKLLFHYYDKDFNNEADTPDNFQSRRPNTSFCFLDIRSPGLGDTAMYLCATSRWSFLPFSYNEQFFGPGTRLTVL.

The CDR3 DNA follows: TGTGCCAGTAGTATCGGCAGAGGCTATCAGCCCCAGCATTTT. Amino acids: CASSIGRGYQPQHF. The chain employs TRBV19 and TRBJ1-5; no reliable D call. Deletions cut 3 bases from V and 5 bases from J, with 11 bases between. The CDR3 runs to 14 residues. Germline V gene lookup returns CDR1 LNHDA and CDR2 SQIVND (reference sequence).

This clonotype occurred once. This may come from a read error, since a much larger clone is one base off. V usage is TRBV20-1 and J usage is TRBJ1-1, with 7 bases matching TRBD1. The CDR3 has 13 amino acids. The V gene's germline CDR1 is DFQATT and CDR2 SNEGSKA (reference sequence). The V segment lost 3 bases and the J segment 10 bases; nucleotides outside the gene matches: 11. CDR3 loop: CSARSGTEFGAFF. As DNA, the CDR3 is TGCAGTGCTAGGTCCGGGACAGAATTTGGAGCTTTCTTT.

This clonotype came up a few times. The genes are TRBV10-3 and TRBJ1-1; 8 nucleotides match TRBD1. This CDR3 is built from 15 residues. CDR1 is ENHRY and CDR2 is SYGVKD in the germline V gene. The V gene end was trimmed by 10 bases and the J gene end by 4 bases; junction bases not matched to a gene: 14. This CDR3 is CASSLGQGTVTEAFF. The DNA of the CDR3 is TGTGCCAGCAGCCTCGGACAGGGAACGGTCACTGAAGCTTTCTTT.

This clonotype has at least ten counts. The CDR3 DNA is TGCGCCAGCAGTGACCCTGGGAGGGTGGGGTATGAAAAACTGTTTTTT. This gives the protein CASSDPGRVGYEKLFF. The rearrangement joins TRBV10-2 to TRBJ1-4; D remains ambiguous. The CDR3 sequence is 16 residues long. V was trimmed by 3 bases and J by 6 bases, leaving 17 bases between them. The germline gives CDR1 WSHSY, CDR2 SAAADI.

V is TRBV5-4 and J is TRBJ1-1; D is possibly TRBD1 (5 bases). Trimming stripped 3 bases from V and 9 bases from J, with 12 bases between. The CDR3 totals 12 residues. Germline CDR1 reads SGHNT; CDR2 reads YYREEE (reference sequence). The CDR3, as DNA: TGTGCCAGCAGCTCAGGCAGGGTTCAAGCTTTCTTT. Translated, it gives CASSSGRVQAFF.